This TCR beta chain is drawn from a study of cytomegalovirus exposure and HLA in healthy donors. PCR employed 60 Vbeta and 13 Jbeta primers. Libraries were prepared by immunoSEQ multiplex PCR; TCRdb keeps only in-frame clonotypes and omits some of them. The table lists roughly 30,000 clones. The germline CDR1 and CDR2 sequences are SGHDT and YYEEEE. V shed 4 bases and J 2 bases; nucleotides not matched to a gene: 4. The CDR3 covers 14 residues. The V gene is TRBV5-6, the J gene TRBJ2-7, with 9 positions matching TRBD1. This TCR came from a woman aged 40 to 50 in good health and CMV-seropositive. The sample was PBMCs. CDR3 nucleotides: TGTGCCAGCAGCCTCGGGACAGGGACCTACGAGCAGTACTTC. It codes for CASSLGTGTYEQYF.